The source of this TCR beta chain is a study of shared clonotypes between healthy human individuals. Study findings and constraints: Clonotype sharing among donors was expected to depend on sequencing depth.

Assay used: immunoSEQ multiplex PCR; TCRdb lists only in-frame clones, some missing. The sample contains millions of clones, roughly 96% of which appear only once. This clone came up once. Its specificity is unknown. The V and J ends lost 1 base and 4 bases respectively, with 14 bases between them. Germline CDR1 is WNHNN and CDR2 is SYGVQD (reference sequence). The CDR3 consists of 16 residues. The TCR comes from a man aged 18 to 30 in good health. V gene TRBV10-1 combines with J gene TRBJ1-5; tentatively, D is TRBD1 (5 bases). Material for sequencing was naive CD4+ T cells sorted from blood. The subset: CD45RA+ positively selected. DNA for the CDR3: TGCGCCAGCAGTGAGTTGAAAGGAGGGGCAAATCAGCCCCAGCATTTT. This encodes CASSELKGGANQPQHF.